One and the same sample provided the 3 T cell receptor beta chains below, sequenced in a study of cytomegalovirus exposure and HLA in healthy donors. The PCR contained 60 Vbeta and 13 Jbeta primers. Assay used: immunoSEQ multiplex PCR; TCRdb lists only in-frame clones, some missing. The table includes about 140,000 clones, around 80% detected once. Sequencing input: PBMCs. The receptor set was obtained from a man aged 25-45 years in good health and CMV-seronegative.

This clone has a single count. This CDR3 reads CASSPLRDRGDSNQPQHF. In nucleotides, the CDR3 is TGTGCCAGCAGCCCTCTCCGGGACAGGGGTGATAGCAATCAGCCCCAGCATTTT. The chain has TRBV7-9 and TRBJ1-5; 10 nucleotides match TRBD1. V lost 5 bases and J lost 0; bases outside the gene matches: 10. This CDR3 contains 18 residues. Germline loops: CDR1 SEHNR, CDR2 FQNEAQ (reference sequence).

The V and J genes are TRBV5-1 and TRBJ2-2, with unresolved D. This CDR3 spans 14 amino acids. V was trimmed by 1 base and J by 1 base, leaving 5 bases between them. The germline V gene encodes CDR1 SGHRS and CDR2 YFSETQ. CDR3 sequence: CASSLPKNTGELFF. CDR3 DNA sequence: TGCGCCAGCAGCTTGCCCAAGAACACCGGGGAGCTGTTTTTT.

The chain carries TRBV18 and TRBJ2-3, with TRBD2 identical over 14 bases. The CDR3 extends over 21 amino acids. The germline gives CDR1 KGHSH, CDR2 LQKENI. The trim removed 5 bases at V and 1 base at J, leaving 17 bases unmatched. CDR3 nucleotide sequence: TGTGCCAGCTCAACACGGGCGACTAGCGGGAGGGCCAAGGCGGGCACAGATACGCAGTATTTT. Amino acids: CASSTRATSGRAKAGTDTQYF.